This T cell receptor beta chain was sequenced during a study of cytomegalovirus exposure and HLA in healthy donors. Findings and caveats of the study: The study put some 160 TCR beta chains on its list as cytomegalovirus-associated. Specificity of a few CMV-associated chains for CMV antigens was verified in vitro. While the bulk of TCR sequences proved rare, some public TCRs turned up in many donors.

Clones were read by immunoSEQ multiplex PCR, and TCRdb kept only the in-frame ones, dropping some. Found here are about 120,000 clones, 95% to 97% of them singletons; the top ten hold 1.5% to 2%. Trimming left V 5 bases short and J 4 bases short, with 15 bases between. The CDR3 has 15 amino acids. From germline, CDR1 is SEHNR and CDR2 FQNEAQ (reference sequence). Remarks on this clone: No antigen is known for it.

The chain couples TRBV7-9 to TRBJ2-1; D perhaps matches TRBD2 (6 bases). The sequence was obtained from a man aged 18 to 30 in good health and CMV-seronegative. What was sequenced was PBMCs. The DNA for the CDR3 is TGTGCCAGCAGCCCCACGGGACTGGATTACAATGAGCAGTTCTTC. This gives the protein CASSPTGLDYNEQFF.